The present TCR beta chain was sequenced within a study of human T cells and chemical hapten exposure. Sample time point: pre-sensitization, week 0. Treatment: therapeutic diphenylcyclopropenone sensitization with weekly scalp DPC. This clonotype was detected a few times. Its antigen remains unidentified. TCRdb fed the RACE reads into MiXCR, producing one record per CDR3 protein. The sample records 150,000 to 200,000 distinct CDR3 sequences, under 35% being singletons. Study outcomes and limitations: Among expanded TCRs, significantly more large CDR3 similarity clusters formed than among controls.

The sequencing used whole blood, collected in connection with sensitization to the hapten diphenylcyclopropenone (DPC). The TCR sequence derives from a woman younger than 45 with alopecia areata. Some clones in this sample may be carry-over from other donors' samples.

CDR3 sequence (DNA): TGCAGTGCTAGAGATACTGGGACAACTTCTGATGGGGAGCTGTTTTTT. This sequence encodes CSARDTGTTSDGELFF. The chain joins TRBV20-1 to TRBJ2-2, with D possibly TRBD1 on 6 matching bases. With 0 bases removed from V and 8 bases from J, the gap between germline ends came to 19 bases. Germline CDR1 and CDR2: DFQATT and SNEGSKA (reference sequence). This CDR3 is built from 16 residues.